The TCR beta chain described here comes from a study of graft-versus-host responses after intestinal transplantation. In the study overall: Recipients were all induced with anti-thymocyte globulin, then given tacrolimus and steroids for approximately 3 years.

Profiling relied on immunoSEQ multiplex PCR, and the TCRdb table lists in-frame clones only, not all of them. In the table there are about 51,000 clones, roughly nine tenths of which are singletons. Study-level findings and limits: Peak levels of circulating GvH clones tracked with early post-transplant HvG declines. Recipient bone marrow held GvH clones, some seen earlier in ileum or blood. Graft-donor T cell macrochimerism coincided with high graft-versus-host to host-versus-graft clonal ratios in allografts.

About this clone: The antigen is undetermined.

Source: unstimulated CD4+ T cells sorted from spleen or lymph node cells, taken before transplant. The clonotype originates from a human donor who was the organ donor for an intestinal transplant.

Here the CDR3 DNA reads TGTGCCAGCAGCTATGGGGACAGGGGGACCTACGAGCAGTACTTC. Translating gives CASSYGDRGTYEQYF. V and J are TRBV7-9 and TRBJ2-7, with TRBD1 identical over 11 bases. The V and J ends lost 4 bases and 2 bases, in that order; junction bases with no gene match: 4. The V gene's germline CDR1 is SEHNR and CDR2 FQNEAQ (reference sequence). The CDR3 runs 15 residues.